These 26 T cell receptor beta chains share one sample of origin, sequenced in a study of T cells in Graves' hyperthyroidism and ophthalmopathy. What was amplified from RNA transcripts were TCR beta CDR3 regions. RT-PCR in the first round (using the HTBI primer set) targeted the TCR CDR3. TCRdb called the multiplex PCR reads again in MiXCR, with one record for every CDR3 protein. Found here are around 540,000 distinct CDR3 sequences, 35% to 55% of them singletons; the top ten hold 8.2%. The specimen was peripheral blood or thyroid tissue (not recorded which). The receptors derive from a woman under 30 with Graves' hyperthyroidism.

This clonotype showed up just a few times. V and J are TRBV6-4 and TRBJ1-5; no reliable D call. CDR1 MRHNA and CDR2 SNTAGT come from the germline V gene. CDR3 length: 17 amino acids. Trimming shortened V by 5 bases and J by 3 bases, and 20 bases separated the two germline ends. Here the CDR3 DNA reads TGTGCCAGCAGTTACGGTCCCCCCACGCCATACAATCAGCCCCAGCATTTT. Translated: CASSYGPPTPYNQPQHF.

A note on this clonotype: A junction boundary mismatches the germline segment, possibly from a read error. The CDR3 loop is CSADGGQYGIDQETQYF. The CDR3 DNA sequence: TGCAGCGCCGATGGGGGACAGTATGGGATTGACCAGGAGACCCAGTACTTC. V gene TRBV29-1 combines with J gene TRBJ2-5, with 7 bases aligning to TRBD1. Germline CDR1 SQVTM, CDR2 ANQGSEA. The CDR3 contains 17 residues.

Many counts were recorded for this clonotype. The CDR3 nucleotides are TGTGCCAGTAGTGAACAGGGAGATCAGCCCCAGCATTTT. This codes for CASSEQGDQPQHF. This chain joins TRBV19 and TRBJ1-5, with D perhaps matching TRBD1 (6 bases). Germline V gene sequence: CDR1 LNHDA, CDR2 SQIVND (reference sequence). V dropped 5 bases and J dropped 5 bases, with 10 bases sitting between them. The CDR3 is made up of 13 amino acids.

The genes are TRBV25-1 and TRBJ1-3; no clear D gene. The CDR3 extends over 16 amino acids. Trimming pared 8 bases from V and 2 bases from J, leaving 19 bases between. The germline CDR1 and CDR2 sequences are MGHDK and SYGVNS. CDR3 loop: CASSPGRQAAGNTIYF. The CDR3 DNA reads as TGTGCCAGCTCACCCGGCCGGCAGGCTGCTGGAAACACCATATATTTT. The full variable domain, rest sourced from reference TRBV25-1 and TRBJ1-3, is EADIYQTPRYLVIGTGKKITLECSQTMGHDKMYWYQQDPGMELHLIHYSYGVNSTEKGDLSSESTVSRIRTEHFPLTLESARPSHTSQYLCASSPGRQAAGNTIYFGEGSWLTVV.

A remark on this clonotype: Given the absence of the conserved phenylalanine or tryptophan at the CDR3 end, a read error is likely. Because the CDR3's place on the DNA is in doubt, the DNA is left out and the CDR3 is given as listed by TCRdb. The genes are TRBV25-1 and TRBJ1-6. Germline V gives CDR1 MGHDK, CDR2 SYGVNS. With termini counted, the CDR3 has 14 amino acids. CDR3 in amino acids: CASSERTYNSPLQG.

Regarding this clonotype: Relative to the germline gene, one junction end is altered; a read error may explain this. The V and J genes are TRBV24-1 and TRBJ2-5; D possibly corresponds to TRBD2 (5 bases). CDR1 is KGHDR and CDR2 is SFDVKD in the germline V gene. This CDR3 region has 14 residues. CDR3 nucleotide sequence: TGTGCCACCGGTGATGTGACCGGGGAGGAGACCCAGTACTTC. Translating gives CATGDVTGEETQYF.

This clonotype was seen at least ten times. The chain combines TRBV2 with TRBJ1-1; D is possibly TRBD1 (5 bases). Germline values: CDR1 SNHLY, CDR2 FYNNEI. The CDR3 totals 13 residues. Trimming stripped 7 bases from V and 0 bases from J, with 9 bases between. The CDR3 nucleotides are TGTGCCAGCACCAAAGGGGTGAACACTGAAGCTTTCTTT. Amino acid sequence: CASTKGVNTEAFF.

The chain uses TRBV29-1 and TRBJ2-2, with TRBD1 identical over 7 bases. The germline gives CDR1 SQVTM, CDR2 ANQGSEA. The CDR3 loop spans 14 amino acids. With 4 bases clipped from V and 1 base from J, the junction kept 3 bases outside the gene matches. DNA of the CDR3: TGCAGCGTTGTAGGGGGCGGGAACACCGGGGAGCTGTTTTTT. Amino acids: CSVVGGGNTGELFF.

With respect to this clonotype: This may be a read error: a much more frequent sequence differs by one nucleotide. The genes are TRBV7-9 and TRBJ1-5; TRBD1 matches at 7 bases. The CDR3 totals 14 residues. Germline-derived CDR1 and CDR2 are SEHNR and FQNEAQ (reference sequence). The CDR3 region has the DNA TGTGTCAGCAGCTGGGCAGGGGGAAATCAGCCCCAGCATTTT. Translated, it gives CVSSWAGGNQPQHF.

The V and J genes are TRBV13 and TRBJ1-2; D perhaps matches TRBD1 (6 bases). V shed 5 bases and J shed 7 bases, with 23 bases lying between them. The germline V gene encodes CDR1 PRHDT and CDR2 FYEKMQ (reference sequence). The CDR3 covers 16 residues. The CDR3 sequence is CASSQRLAGAGVGYTF. CDR3 in DNA: TGTGCCAGCAGCCAGAGACTAGCGGGAGCAGGGGTTGGCTACACCTTC.

This chain joins TRBV2 and TRBJ2-7, with 7 bases that match TRBD2. Germline loops: CDR1 SNHLY, CDR2 FYNNEI. CDR3 length equals 14 residues. V was pared by 8 bases and J by 0 bases, with 7 bases of the junction left unmatched. CDR3 protein: CASLLARSSYEQYF. DNA for the CDR3: TGTGCCAGCCTACTAGCGCGAAGCTCCTACGAGCAGTACTTC.

The chain joins TRBV29-1 to TRBJ1-1; D is ambiguous. The V gene lost 7 bases and the J gene lost 0 bases, with 21 bases spanning the gap. The CDR3 loop spans 16 amino acids. Germline CDR1 is SQVTM and CDR2 is ANQGSEA. The CDR3 sequence: CSGLVRAALLNTEAFF. In nucleotides, the CDR3 is TGCAGCGGACTCGTCCGGGCAGCCCTACTGAACACTGAAGCTTTCTTT.

Comment on this clonotype: Compared with germline, one end of the junction differs, possibly owing to a read error. This chain uses TRBV7-8 with TRBJ1-2; 11 nucleotides align to TRBD1. CDR1 is SGHVS, CDR2 FQNEAQ, per germline. The CDR3 covers 14 residues. CDR3 in amino acids: CACSSDRGLTGYTF. The CDR3 region has the DNA TGTGCCTGCAGCTCGGACAGGGGGCTGACGGGCTACACCTTC. The whole variable domain, remainder taken from reference TRBV7-8 and TRBJ1-2, is GAGVSQSPRYKVAKRGQDVALRCDPISGHVSLFWYQQALGQGPEFLTYFQNEAQLDKSGLPSDRFFAERPEGSVSTLKIQRTQQEDSAVYLCACSSDRGLTGYTFGSGTRLTVV.

The J gene is TRBJ1-4, the V gene TRBV2; no clear D gene. Germline loops: CDR1 SNHLY, CDR2 FYNNEI. Trimming removed 6 bases at V and 11 bases at J, with 10 bases between. The CDR3 sequence is 11 residues long. CDR3 residues: CASSLGGKLFF. CDR3 in DNA: TGTGCCAGCAGCCTCGGCGGGAAACTGTTTTTT.

This clonotype was detected a few times. The chain employs TRBV12-3 or TRBV12-4 and TRBJ1-2; D is perhaps TRBD1 (6 bases). Deletions cut 10 bases from V and 6 bases from J, with 18 bases between. The CDR3 covers 13 residues. The CDR3: CATARGAADGYTF. CDR3 nucleotides: TGTGCCACAGCGAGGGGGGCCGCCGATGGCTACACCTTC.

The chain uses TRBV19 and TRBJ2-7, with 7 bases lining up with TRBD1. Trimming at V came to 3 bases and at J to 0 bases, leaving 8 bases not matched to a gene. Germline V gives CDR1 LNHDA, CDR2 SQIVND (reference sequence). CDR3 size: 16 residues. The CDR3 bases are TGTGCCAGTAGTATGGAATCGGGACAGCTCTCCTACGAGCAGTACTTC. Translated, it gives CASSMESGQLSYEQYF.

V is TRBV12-3 or TRBV12-4 and J is TRBJ2-7; D possibly corresponds to TRBD2 (6 bases). V was clipped by 5 bases and J by 1 base, with 15 bases between them. The CDR3 runs 15 residues. This CDR3 reads CASSPHSGRSYEQYF. In DNA form, the CDR3 reads TGTGCCAGCAGTCCGCATAGCGGCCGTTCCTACGAGCAGTACTTC.

This clonotype came up many times. The junction and the germline gene differ at one end; a read error may be behind it. V usage is TRBV7-2 and J usage is TRBJ1-1; D unresolved. The CDR3 runs to 13 residues. CDR1 SGHTA and CDR2 FQGNSA come from the germline V gene. CDR3 residues: CASSPGQNTEAFF. The CDR3 coding sequence is TGCGCCAGCAGCCCCGGCCAGAACACTGAAGCTTTCTTT.

This chain links TRBV15 with TRBJ2-5; D not resolved. V lost 5 bases and J lost 2, with 3 bases in between. The germline V gene has CDR1 LNHNV and CDR2 YYDKDF (reference sequence). This CDR3 has 11 amino acids. CDR3: CATSGQETQYF. Here the CDR3 DNA reads TGTGCCACCAGCGGACAAGAGACCCAGTACTTC.

The J gene is TRBJ1-5, the V gene TRBV6-5, with a weak D call TRBD1 (5 bases). Germline loops: CDR1 MNHEY, CDR2 SVGAGI. This CDR3 has 14 residues. Trimming shortened V by 4 bases and J by 7 bases, and 14 bases separated the two germline ends. The CDR3 reads CASSFQGGGQPQHF. CDR3 nucleotide sequence: TGTGCCAGCAGTTTCCAGGGCGGTGGACAGCCCCAGCATTTT.

The J gene is TRBJ2-6, the V gene TRBV15; the match to TRBD2 covers 7 bases. Germline values: CDR1 LNHNV, CDR2 YYDKDF (reference sequence). J gave up 1 base and V 4 bases, and 10 bases lay outside the gene matches. The CDR3 extends over 18 amino acids. The CDR3 region is CATSTRDVGRSGANVLTF. The CDR3 DNA sequence: TGTGCCACCAGCACCCGGGACGTCGGGAGGTCTGGGGCCAACGTCCTGACTTTC.

The chain combines TRBV12-5 with TRBJ1-4, with a possible D match to TRBD1 (5 bases). V lost 3 bases and J lost 6, with 14 bases in between. This CDR3 region has 15 residues. CDR1 is LGHNT, CDR2 FRNRAP, per germline. The CDR3 DNA follows: TGTGCTAGTGGTTTCGGGGGGACGGCCCATGAAAAACTGTTTTTT. Amino acids: CASGFGGTAHEKLFF.

The chain couples TRBV20-1 to TRBJ2-5, with 10 bases that match TRBD2. The V gene end was trimmed by 5 bases and the J gene end by 5 bases; junction bases not matched to a gene: 8. This CDR3 region has 14 residues. Germline loops: CDR1 DFQATT, CDR2 SNEGSKA (reference sequence). The DNA for the CDR3 is TGCAGTGCTCTACTAGCGGGAATGAGGGAGACCCAGTACTTC. Its protein is CSALLAGMRETQYF.

This rearrangement joins TRBV14 to TRBJ1-3; TRBD1 is a possible D gene (5 bases). V lost 6 bases, J lost 0 bases, and 15 bases lay in between. The CDR3 consists of 16 residues. The V gene's germline CDR1 is SGHDN and CDR2 FVKESK. CDR3 sequence reads: CASSKGYGGSGNTIYF. The DNA for the CDR3 is TGTGCCAGCAGTAAAGGGTACGGGGGCTCTGGAAACACCATATATTTT.

In nucleotides, the CDR3 is TGTGCCACCAGTGATGCTAGGACCGGGGAGCTGTTTTTT. It is translated as CATSDARTGELFF. This rearrangement joins TRBV24-1 to TRBJ2-2; D gene unclear. V was cut by 3 bases and J by 5 bases, with 6 bases left in between. The length of the CDR3 is 13 residues. Looked up from germline, CDR1 is KGHDR and CDR2 is SFDVKD.

V gene TRBV25-1 combines with J gene TRBJ2-7; 11 nucleotides agree with TRBD1. Germline V gives CDR1 MGHDK, CDR2 SYGVNS. The CDR3 runs 14 residues. V lost 3 bases to trimming and J lost 10 bases; unmatched junction nucleotides: 8. CDR3 region: CASSDPRTGGAQYF. DNA for the CDR3: TGTGCCAGCAGTGACCCCCGGACAGGGGGCGCCCAGTACTTC.